This T cell receptor beta chain was recorded in a study of blood T cell repertoires in COVID-19. About the study: Sources were T cells, B-cell-depleted T cells, or PBMCs; the material itself was cDNA or gDNA.

Trimming left V 3 bases short and J 7 bases short, with 14 bases between. CDR1 SGHRS and CDR2 YFSETQ come from the germline V gene. CDR3 length equals 13 residues. TCRdb keeps only in-frame clones here, not all; method: immunoSEQ multiplex PCR. The sample consists of over 200,000 clones, around 78% of them appearing once. This clonotype was obtained from a woman in her sixties or seventies with active or convalescent COVID-19. Sequenced material: peripheral blood. This chain joins TRBV5-1 and TRBJ2-7, with D perhaps matching TRBD1 (8 bases). The CDR3 loop reads CASSSTGGGEQYF. For the CDR3, the DNA is TGCGCCAGCAGCTCTACAGGGGGAGGGGAGCAGTACTTC.